The 12 T cell receptor beta chains listed next were all sequenced from one sample in a study of beta chain features in type 1 diabetes. General study results and limits: People with Type 1 diabetes carried modestly yet significantly shorter TCRB CDR3s in all four CD4+ subsets.

Sequenced material consisted of expressed TCRB transcripts (all of the isolated RNA was reverse transcribed). Sequencing was performed with immunoSEQ multiplex PCR; in TCRdb, only in-frame clones are kept and a portion is missing. The sample lists fewer than 30,000 clones, 55% to 75% occurring once. No antigens are known for them. Sequencing input: Tregs from blood. These TCRs come from a young man with type 1 diabetes.

This rearrangement joins TRBV6-1 to TRBJ1-5, with 8 bases matching TRBD1. V lost 4 bases and J lost 4; bases outside the gene matches: 9. The CDR3 is 16 amino acids. CDR1 MNHNS and CDR2 SASEGT come from the germline V gene. The chain's CDR3 is CASSGLDRGPNQPQHF. CDR3 DNA: TGTGCCAGCAGTGGCCTCGACAGGGGCCCAAATCAGCCCCAGCATTTT.

The J gene is TRBJ2-2, the V gene TRBV30; maybe TRBD2 (6 bases). The CDR3 has 15 amino acids. The germline V gene encodes CDR1 GTSNPN and CDR2 SVGIG (reference sequence). CDR3 nucleotides: TGTGCTTATACCCGCCGGGGCGGGGAAGGACGGGAGCTGTTTTTT. Translated, it gives CAYTRRGGEGRELFF.

The V and J genes are TRBV5-1 and TRBJ2-4; TRBD1 might be the D (6 bases). CDR3 size: 16 residues. Trimming took off 3 bases at V and 2 bases at J, with 15 bases between the two ends. CDR1 and CDR2 from the germline V gene are SGHRS and YFSETQ. The CDR3 here is CASSSGHPSSKNIQYF. Here the CDR3 DNA reads TGCGCCAGCAGCTCGGGACATCCAAGTTCCAAAAACATTCAGTACTTC. Based on the CDR3 plus reference TRBV5-1 and TRBJ2-4, the full variable domain is KAGVTQTPRYLIKTRGQQVTLSCSPISGHRSVSWYQQTPGQGLQFLFEYFSETQRNKGNFPGRFSGRQFSNSRSEMNVSTLELGDSALYLCASSSGHPSSKNIQYFGAGTRLSVL.

This chain uses TRBV7-8 with TRBJ1-2; 12 nucleotides match TRBD1. V shed 5 bases, J shed 8 bases, and the junction held 6 bases outside the gene matches. Germline assignment: CDR1 SGHVS and CDR2 FQNEAQ. CDR3 size: 14 residues. The CDR3 DNA is TGTGCCAGCAGCCCGGGACAGGGGGCTAGGGGCTACACCTTC. This codes for CASSPGQGARGYTF. Full variable domain (remainder filled in from reference TRBV7-8 and TRBJ1-2): GAGVSQSPRYKVAKRGQDVALRCDPISGHVSLFWYQQALGQGPEFLTYFQNEAQLDKSGLPSDRFFAERPEGSVSTLKIQRTQQEDSAVYLCASSPGQGARGYTFGSGTRLTVV.

The rearrangement links TRBV27 to TRBJ1-1, with D possibly matching TRBD1 (6 bases). V was clipped by 11 bases and J by 3 bases, with 16 bases between them. Looked up from germline, CDR1 is MNHEY and CDR2 is SMNVEV (reference sequence). This CDR3 is built from 13 residues. The CDR3 loop reads CARRPGTYTEAFF. CDR3 bases: TGTGCCCGAAGACCCGGGACATACACTGAAGCTTTCTTT.

V is TRBV5-1 and J is TRBJ1-1; D possibly corresponds to TRBD1 (6 bases). CDR1 SGHRS and CDR2 YFSETQ come from the germline V gene. This CDR3 spans 15 amino acids. Trimming took 0 bases from V and 4 from J, leaving 13 bases between them. The CDR3 DNA sequence: TGCGCCAGCAGCTTGGATACAGGGACGGGCACTGAAGCTTTCTTT. Translated, it gives CASSLDTGTGTEAFF.

The chain joins TRBV28 to TRBJ2-1; 10 nucleotides agree with TRBD2. This CDR3 is built from 15 residues. The germline V gene encodes CDR1 MDHEN and CDR2 SYDVKM. The ends lost 6 bases at V and 7 bases at J; junction bases unmatched: 9. Written as DNA, the CDR3 is TGTGCCAGCAGACAACTAGCGGGGTATTCTAATGAGCAGTTCTTC. Translating it yields CASRQLAGYSNEQFF. Variable domain in full (rest from reference TRBV28 and TRBJ2-1): DVKVTQSSRYLVKRTGEKVFLECVQDMDHENMFWYRQDPGLGLRLIYFSYDVKMKEKGDIPEGYSVSREKKERFSLILESASTNQTSMYLCASRQLAGYSNEQFFGPGTRLTVL.

The chain is built from TRBV28 and TRBJ2-7; 14 positions match TRBD2. Germline CDR1 MDHEN, CDR2 SYDVKM. Trimming at V came to 5 bases and at J to 1 base, leaving 7 bases not matched to a gene. This CDR3 region has 17 residues. The CDR3 DNA sequence: TGTGCCAGCAGTCAGGGACTAGCGGGAGCGTGGTCCTACGAGCAGTACTTC. This sequence encodes CASSQGLAGAWSYEQYF.

The chain couples TRBV5-4 to TRBJ2-5, with 8 bases that match TRBD2. CDR1 and CDR2 (germline): SGHNT, YYREEE (reference sequence). This CDR3 has 15 amino acids. V shed 4 bases, J shed 4 bases, and the junction held 9 bases outside the gene matches. CDR3 coding DNA: TGTGCCAGCAGCCGGTTTGCGGGGGGAGGAGAGACCCAGTACTTC. This gives the protein CASSRFAGGGETQYF.

The rearrangement uses TRBV9 and TRBJ2-1, with D perhaps TRBD1 (5 bases). This CDR3 has 16 amino acids. Germline loops: CDR1 SGDLS, CDR2 YYNGEE. V lost 0 bases to trimming and J lost 1 base, with 11 bases between them. Here the CDR3 reads CASSVGQAGSYNEQFF. The CDR3, as DNA: TGTGCCAGCAGCGTAGGCCAGGCAGGGTCCTACAATGAGCAGTTCTTC.

V and J are TRBV19 and TRBJ2-5; D unresolved. The J call may be faulty, since TRBJ2-7 better matches the DNA end. The germline V gene has CDR1 LNHDA and CDR2 SQIVND (reference sequence). The CDR3 extends over 13 amino acids. The CDR3 DNA follows: TGTGCCAGTAGTAGGCAGGCCGAAGACGAGCAGTACTTC. This encodes CASSRQAEDEQYF.

This clone was observed once. The chain recombines TRBV28 with TRBJ2-7; perhaps TRBD2 as D (7 bases). The germline gives CDR1 MDHEN, CDR2 SYDVKM. CDR3 size: 16 residues. V was clipped by 5 bases and J by 0 bases, with 17 bases between them. CDR3 coding DNA: TGTGCCAGCAGTCCCGTCCGGGGGGCGCTCTCCTACGAGCAGTACTTC. This codes for CASSPVRGALSYEQYF.